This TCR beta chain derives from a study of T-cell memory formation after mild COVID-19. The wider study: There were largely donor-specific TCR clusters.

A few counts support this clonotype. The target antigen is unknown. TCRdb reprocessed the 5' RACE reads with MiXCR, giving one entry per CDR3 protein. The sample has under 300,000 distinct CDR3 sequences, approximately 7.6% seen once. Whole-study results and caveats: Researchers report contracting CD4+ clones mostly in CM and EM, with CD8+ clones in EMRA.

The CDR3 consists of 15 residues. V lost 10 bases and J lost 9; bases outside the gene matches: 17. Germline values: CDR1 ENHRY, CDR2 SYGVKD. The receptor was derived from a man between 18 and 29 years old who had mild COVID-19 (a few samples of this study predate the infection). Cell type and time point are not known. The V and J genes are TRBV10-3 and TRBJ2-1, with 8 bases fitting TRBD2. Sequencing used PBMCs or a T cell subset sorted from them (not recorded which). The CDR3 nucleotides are TGTGCCACCGAACCGGGGGGGGGCTTCTCGGGTGAGCAGTTCTTC. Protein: CATEPGGGFSGEQFF.